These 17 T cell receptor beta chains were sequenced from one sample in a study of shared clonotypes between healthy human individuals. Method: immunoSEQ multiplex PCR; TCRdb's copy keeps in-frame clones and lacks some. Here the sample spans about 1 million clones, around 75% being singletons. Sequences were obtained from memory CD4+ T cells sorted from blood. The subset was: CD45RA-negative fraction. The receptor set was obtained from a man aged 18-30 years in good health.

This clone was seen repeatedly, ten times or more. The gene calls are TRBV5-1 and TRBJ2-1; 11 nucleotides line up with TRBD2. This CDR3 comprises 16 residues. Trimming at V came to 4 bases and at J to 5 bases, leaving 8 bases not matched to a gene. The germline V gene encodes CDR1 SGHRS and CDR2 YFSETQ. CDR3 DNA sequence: TGCGCCAGCAGCGCAGGAGGGACTAGCGGAGACAATGAGCAGTTCTTC. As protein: CASSAGGTSGDNEQFF.

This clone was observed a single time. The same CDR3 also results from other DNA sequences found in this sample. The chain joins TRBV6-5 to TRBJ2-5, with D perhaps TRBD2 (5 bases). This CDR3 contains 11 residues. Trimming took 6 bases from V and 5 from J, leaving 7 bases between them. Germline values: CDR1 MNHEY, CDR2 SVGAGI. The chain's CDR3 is CASSSGETQYF. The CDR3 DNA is TGTGCCAGCAGCTCGGGGGAGACCCAGTACTTC.

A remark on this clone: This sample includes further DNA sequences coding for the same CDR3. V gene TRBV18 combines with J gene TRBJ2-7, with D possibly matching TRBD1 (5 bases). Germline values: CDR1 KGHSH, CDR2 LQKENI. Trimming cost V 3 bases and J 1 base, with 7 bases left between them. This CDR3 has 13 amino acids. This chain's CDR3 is CASSPTASYEQYF. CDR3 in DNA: TGTGCCAGCTCACCGACAGCATCCTACGAGCAGTACTTC.

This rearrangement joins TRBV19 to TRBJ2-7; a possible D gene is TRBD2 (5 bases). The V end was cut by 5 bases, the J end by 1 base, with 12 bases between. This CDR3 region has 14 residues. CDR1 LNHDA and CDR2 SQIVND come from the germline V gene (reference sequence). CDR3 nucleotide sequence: TGTGCCAGTAGTTCCATCGACTATTCCTACGAGCAGTACTTC. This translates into CASSSIDYSYEQYF.

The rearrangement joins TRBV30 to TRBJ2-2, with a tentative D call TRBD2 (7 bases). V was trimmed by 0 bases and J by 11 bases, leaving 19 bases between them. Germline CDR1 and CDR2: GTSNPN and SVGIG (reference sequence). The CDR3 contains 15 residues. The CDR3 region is CAWSVRGGGLGELFF. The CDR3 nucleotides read TGTGCCTGGAGTGTAAGGGGGGGCGGTTTAGGAGAGCTGTTTTTT.

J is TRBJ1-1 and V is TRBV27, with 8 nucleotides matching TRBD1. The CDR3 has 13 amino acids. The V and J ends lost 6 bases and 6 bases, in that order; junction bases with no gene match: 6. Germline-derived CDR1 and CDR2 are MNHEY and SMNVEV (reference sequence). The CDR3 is CASRRTGRPEAFF. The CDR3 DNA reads TGTGCCAGCAGAAGGACAGGGAGGCCTGAAGCTTTCTTT.

CDR3 DNA sequence: TGCAGCGTCGTAATTAGCGGGGCTAGCACAGATACGCAGTATTTT. This gives the protein CSVVISGASTDTQYF. The chain is built from TRBV29-1 and TRBJ2-3, with 8 bases aligning to TRBD2. This CDR3 spans 15 amino acids. V lost 6 bases to trimming and J lost 0 bases; unmatched junction nucleotides: 8. Germline CDR1 SQVTM, CDR2 ANQGSEA.

The CDR3 reads CASGGGTSLSIDYTF. The CDR3 DNA is TGTGCCAGTGGCGGAGGGACCTCTTTGTCCATAGACTACACCTTC. The rearrangement uses TRBV19 and TRBJ1-2; possible D gene TRBD1, 5 bases. V was clipped by 8 bases and J by 10 bases, with 26 bases between them. CDR1 is LNHDA, CDR2 SQIVND, per germline (reference sequence). This CDR3 comprises 15 residues.

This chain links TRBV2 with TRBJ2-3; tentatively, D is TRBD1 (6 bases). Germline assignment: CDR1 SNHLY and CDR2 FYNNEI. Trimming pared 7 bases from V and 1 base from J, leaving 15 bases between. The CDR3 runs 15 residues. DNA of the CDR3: TGTGCCAGCACTAAGTCCCCAGGGGGCACAGATACGCAGTATTTT. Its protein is CASTKSPGGTDTQYF.

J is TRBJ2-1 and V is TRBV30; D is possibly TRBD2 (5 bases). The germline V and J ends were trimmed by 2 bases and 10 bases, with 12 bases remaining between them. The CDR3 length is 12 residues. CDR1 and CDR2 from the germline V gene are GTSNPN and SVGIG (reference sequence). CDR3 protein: CAWSPSGREQFF. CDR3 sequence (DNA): TGTGCCTGGAGTCCGAGCGGCCGGGAGCAGTTCTTC. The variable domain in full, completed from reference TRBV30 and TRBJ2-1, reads SQTIHQWPATLVQPVGSPLSLECTVEGTSNPNLYWYRQAAGRGLQLLFYSVGIGQISSEVPQNLSASRPQDRQFILSSKKLLLSDSGFYLCAWSPSGREQFFGPGTRLTVL.

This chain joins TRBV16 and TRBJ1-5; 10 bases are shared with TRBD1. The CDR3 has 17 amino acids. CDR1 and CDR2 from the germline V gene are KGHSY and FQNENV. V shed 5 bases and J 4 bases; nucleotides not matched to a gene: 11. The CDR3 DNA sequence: TGTGCCAGCAGCTACCGCGGGGGACAGGGGTTGAATCAGCCCCAGCATTTT. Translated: CASSYRGGQGLNQPQHF.

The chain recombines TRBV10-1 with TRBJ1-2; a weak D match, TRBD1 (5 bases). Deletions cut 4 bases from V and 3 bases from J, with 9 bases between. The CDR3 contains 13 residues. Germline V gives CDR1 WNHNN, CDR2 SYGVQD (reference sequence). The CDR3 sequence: CASSVARDYGYTF. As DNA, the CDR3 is TGCGCCAGCAGTGTCGCCAGGGACTATGGCTACACCTTC.

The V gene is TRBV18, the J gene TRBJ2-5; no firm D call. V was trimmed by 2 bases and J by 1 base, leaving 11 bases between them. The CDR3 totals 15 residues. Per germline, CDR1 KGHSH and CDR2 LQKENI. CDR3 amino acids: CASSPNHRPQETQYF. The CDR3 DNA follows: TGTGCCAGCTCACCAAATCATAGACCCCAAGAGACCCAGTACTTC.

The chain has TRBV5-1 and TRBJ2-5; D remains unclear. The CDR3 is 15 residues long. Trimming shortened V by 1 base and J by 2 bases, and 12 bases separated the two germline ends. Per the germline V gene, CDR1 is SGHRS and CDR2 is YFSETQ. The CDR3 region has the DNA TGCGCCAGCAGCTTGTCAGCGAACGAGCAAGAGACCCAGTACTTC. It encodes CASSLSANEQETQYF.

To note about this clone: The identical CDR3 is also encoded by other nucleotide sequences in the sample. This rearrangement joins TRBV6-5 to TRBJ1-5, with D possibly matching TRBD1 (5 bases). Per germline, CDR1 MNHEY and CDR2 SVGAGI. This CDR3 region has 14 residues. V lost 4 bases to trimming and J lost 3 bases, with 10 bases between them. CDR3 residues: CASSSGGTNQPQHF. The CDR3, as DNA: TGTGCCAGCAGTTCTGGGGGTACCAATCAGCCCCAGCATTTT.

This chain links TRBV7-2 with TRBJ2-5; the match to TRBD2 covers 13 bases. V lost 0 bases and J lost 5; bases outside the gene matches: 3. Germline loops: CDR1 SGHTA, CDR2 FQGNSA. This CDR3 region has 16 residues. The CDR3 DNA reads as TGTGCCAGCAGCTTAGCACTAGCGGGAGGGCCCGAGACCCAGTACTTC. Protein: CASSLALAGGPETQYF.

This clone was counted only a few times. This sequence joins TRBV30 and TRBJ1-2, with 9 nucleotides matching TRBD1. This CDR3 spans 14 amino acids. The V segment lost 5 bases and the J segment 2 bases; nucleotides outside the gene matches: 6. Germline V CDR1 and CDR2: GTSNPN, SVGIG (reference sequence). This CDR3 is CAWLDRGGNYGYTF. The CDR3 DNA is TGTGCCTGGTTGGACAGGGGAGGGAACTATGGCTACACCTTC.